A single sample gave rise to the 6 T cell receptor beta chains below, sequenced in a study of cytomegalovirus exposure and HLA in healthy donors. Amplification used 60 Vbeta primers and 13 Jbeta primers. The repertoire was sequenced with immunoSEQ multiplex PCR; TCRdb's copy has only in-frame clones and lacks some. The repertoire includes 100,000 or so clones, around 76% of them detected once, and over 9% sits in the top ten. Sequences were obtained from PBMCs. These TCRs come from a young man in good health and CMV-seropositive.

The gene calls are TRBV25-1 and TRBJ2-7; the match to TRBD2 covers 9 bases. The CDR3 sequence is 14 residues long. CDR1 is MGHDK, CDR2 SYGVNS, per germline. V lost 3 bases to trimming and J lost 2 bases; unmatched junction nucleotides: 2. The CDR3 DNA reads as TGTGCCAGCAGTGATAGCGGGGGAACCTACGAGCAGTACTTC. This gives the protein CASSDSGGTYEQYF.

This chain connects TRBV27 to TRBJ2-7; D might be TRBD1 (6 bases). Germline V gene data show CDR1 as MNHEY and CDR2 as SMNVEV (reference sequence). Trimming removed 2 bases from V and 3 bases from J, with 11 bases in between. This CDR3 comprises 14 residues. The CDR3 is CASSLARGGYEQYF. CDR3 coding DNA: TGTGCCAGCAGTTTAGCCAGGGGTGGCTACGAGCAGTACTTC.

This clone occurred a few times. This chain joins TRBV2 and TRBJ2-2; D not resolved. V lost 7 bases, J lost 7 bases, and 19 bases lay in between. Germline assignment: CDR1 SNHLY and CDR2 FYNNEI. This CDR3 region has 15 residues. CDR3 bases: TGTGCCAGCAAGTCTGGTCGCCCCAGTGGCGGGGAGCTGTTTTTT. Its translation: CASKSGRPSGGELFF.

CDR3 bases: TGTGCCAGCAGCTTATGGACTAGCCGGGACAATGAGCAGTTCTTC. This encodes CASSLWTSRDNEQFF. This chain uses TRBV7-8 with TRBJ2-1; 8 positions agree with TRBD2. The junction had 5 bases not matched to a gene; V was cut back by 2 bases and J by 5 bases. This CDR3 has 15 amino acids. The germline V gene has CDR1 SGHVS and CDR2 FQNEAQ.

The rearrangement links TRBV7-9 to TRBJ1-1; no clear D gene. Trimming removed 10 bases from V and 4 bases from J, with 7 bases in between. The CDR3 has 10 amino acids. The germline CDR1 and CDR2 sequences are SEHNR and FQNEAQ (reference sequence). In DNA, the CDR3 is TGTGCCATCTCGGGCACTGAAGCTTTCTTT. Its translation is CAISGTEAFF.

DNA for the CDR3: TGTGCCAGCAGTGCCCCCAACGGACAGGGAGACACTGAAGCTTTCTTT. Its translation: CASSAPNGQGDTEAFF. The rearrangement links TRBV6-1 to TRBJ1-1, with 8 bases that match TRBD1. CDR3 length equals 16 residues. The V and J ends lost 4 bases and 3 bases, in that order; junction bases with no gene match: 10. Germline V lookup: CDR1 MNHNS, CDR2 SASEGT.